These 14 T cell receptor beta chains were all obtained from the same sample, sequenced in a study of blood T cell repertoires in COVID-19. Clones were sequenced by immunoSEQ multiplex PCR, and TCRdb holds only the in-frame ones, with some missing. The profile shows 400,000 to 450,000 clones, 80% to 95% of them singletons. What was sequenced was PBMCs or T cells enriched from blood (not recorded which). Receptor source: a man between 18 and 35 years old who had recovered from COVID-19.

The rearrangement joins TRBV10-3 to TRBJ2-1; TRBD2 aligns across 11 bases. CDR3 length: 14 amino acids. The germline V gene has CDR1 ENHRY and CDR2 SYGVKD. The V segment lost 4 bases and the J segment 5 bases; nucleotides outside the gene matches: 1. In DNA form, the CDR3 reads TGTGCCATCAGTGGACTAGCGGGGAACAATGAGCAGTTCTTC. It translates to CAISGLAGNNEQFF.

The chain's CDR3 is CASSLEAASTF. Here the CDR3 DNA reads TGTGCCAGCAGTTTAGAAGCGGCGAGCACCTTC. This chain links TRBV28 with TRBJ1-2, with no clear D. V was trimmed by 2 bases and J by 13 bases, leaving 11 bases between them. The germline V gene encodes CDR1 MDHEN and CDR2 SYDVKM. CDR3 length: 11 residues.

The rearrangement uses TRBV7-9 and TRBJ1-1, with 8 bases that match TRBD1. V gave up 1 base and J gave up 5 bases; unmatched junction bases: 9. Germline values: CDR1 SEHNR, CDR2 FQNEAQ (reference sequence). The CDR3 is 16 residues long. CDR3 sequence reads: CASSLDGRGRDTEAFF. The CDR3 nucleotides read TGTGCCAGCAGCTTAGATGGCAGGGGGCGGGATACTGAAGCTTTCTTT.

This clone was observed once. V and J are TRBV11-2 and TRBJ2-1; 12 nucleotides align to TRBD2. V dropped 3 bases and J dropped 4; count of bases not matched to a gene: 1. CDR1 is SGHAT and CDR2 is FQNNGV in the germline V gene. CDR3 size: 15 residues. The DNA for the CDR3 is TGTGCCAGCAGCTTGCTAGCGGGAGGGTACAATGAGCAGTTCTTC. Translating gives CASSLLAGGYNEQFF.

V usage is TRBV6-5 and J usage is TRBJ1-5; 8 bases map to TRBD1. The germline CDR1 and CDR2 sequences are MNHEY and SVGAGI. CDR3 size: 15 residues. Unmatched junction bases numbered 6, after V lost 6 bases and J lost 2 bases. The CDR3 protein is CASRTTGGGNQPQHF. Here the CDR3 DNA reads TGTGCCAGCAGGACCACAGGGGGAGGCAATCAGCCCCAGCATTTT.

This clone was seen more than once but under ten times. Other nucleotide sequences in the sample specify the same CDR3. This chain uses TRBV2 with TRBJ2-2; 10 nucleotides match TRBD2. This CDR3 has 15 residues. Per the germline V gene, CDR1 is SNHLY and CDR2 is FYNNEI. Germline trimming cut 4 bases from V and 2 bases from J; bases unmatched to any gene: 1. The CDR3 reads CASSGTSGNTGELFF. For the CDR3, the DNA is TGTGCCAGCAGTGGGACTAGCGGAAACACCGGGGAGCTGTTTTTT.

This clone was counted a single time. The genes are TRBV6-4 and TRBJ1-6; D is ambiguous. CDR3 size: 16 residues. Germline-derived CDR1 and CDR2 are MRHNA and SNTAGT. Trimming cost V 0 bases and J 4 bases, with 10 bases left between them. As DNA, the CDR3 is TGTGCCAGCAGTGACTCGAAAAGCCCTTATAATTCACCCCTCCACTTT. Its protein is CASSDSKSPYNSPLHF.

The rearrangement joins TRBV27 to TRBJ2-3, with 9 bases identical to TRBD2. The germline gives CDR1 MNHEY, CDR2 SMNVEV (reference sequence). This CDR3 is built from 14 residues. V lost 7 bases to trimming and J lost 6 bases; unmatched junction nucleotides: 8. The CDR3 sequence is CASTRGTSWDTQYF. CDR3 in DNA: TGTGCCAGCACTCGAGGGACTAGCTGGGATACGCAGTATTTT.

The CDR3 sequence: CASSAQGGETQYF. The CDR3, as DNA: TGTGCCAGCAGCGCCCAGGGTGGGGAGACCCAGTACTTC. V usage is TRBV7-9 and J usage is TRBJ2-5; weak D call: TRBD1 (5 bases). The V gene lost 5 bases and the J gene lost 5 bases, with 12 bases spanning the gap. CDR1 and CDR2 (germline): SEHNR, FQNEAQ (reference sequence). The CDR3 has 13 residues. The full variable domain, completed using reference TRBV7-9 and TRBJ2-5, is DTGVSQNPRHKITKRGQNVTFRCDPISEHNRLYWYRQTLGQGPEFLTYFQNEAQLEKSRLLSDRFSAERPKGSFSTLEIQRTEQGDSAMYLCASSAQGGETQYFGPGTRLLVL.

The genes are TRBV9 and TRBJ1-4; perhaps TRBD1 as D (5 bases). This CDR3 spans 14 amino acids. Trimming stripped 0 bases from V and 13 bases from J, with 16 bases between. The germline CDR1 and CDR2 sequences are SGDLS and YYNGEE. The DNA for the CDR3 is TGTGCCAGCAGCGTAGAAGGGGCAGGCGCTATACTGTTTTTT. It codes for CASSVEGAGAILFF. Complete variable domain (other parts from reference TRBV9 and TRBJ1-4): DSGVTQTPKHLITATGQRVTLRCSPRSGDLSVYWYQQSLDQGLQFLIQYYNGEERAKGNILERFSAQQFPDLHSELNLSSLELGDSALYFCASSVEGAGAILFFGSGTQLSVL.

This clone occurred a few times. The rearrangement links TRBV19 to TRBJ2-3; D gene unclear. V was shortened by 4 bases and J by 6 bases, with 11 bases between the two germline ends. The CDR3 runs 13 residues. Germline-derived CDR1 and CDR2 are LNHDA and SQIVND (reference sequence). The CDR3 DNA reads TGTGCCAGTAGTAGATCCTCCGGGGATACGCAGTATTTT. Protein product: CASSRSSGDTQYF.

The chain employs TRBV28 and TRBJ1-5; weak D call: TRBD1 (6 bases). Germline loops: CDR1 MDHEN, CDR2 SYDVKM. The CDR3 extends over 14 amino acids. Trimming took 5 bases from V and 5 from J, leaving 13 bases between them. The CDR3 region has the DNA TGTGCCAGCAGTCTACAGGGTCGCCATCAGCCCCAGCATTTT. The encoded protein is CASSLQGRHQPQHF.

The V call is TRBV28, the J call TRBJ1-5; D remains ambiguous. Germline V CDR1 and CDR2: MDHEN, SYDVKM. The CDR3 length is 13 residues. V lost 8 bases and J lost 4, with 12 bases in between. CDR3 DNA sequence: TGTGCCAGCGGGCCTCCCCATAATCAGCCCCAGCATTTT. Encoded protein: CASGPPHNQPQHF.

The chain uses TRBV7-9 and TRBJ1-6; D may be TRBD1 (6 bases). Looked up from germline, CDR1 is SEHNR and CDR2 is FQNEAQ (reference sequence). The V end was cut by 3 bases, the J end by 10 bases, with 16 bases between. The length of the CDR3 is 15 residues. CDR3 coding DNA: TGTGCCAGCAGCTTGGCCAACAGGGTTGAATCACCCCTCCACTTT. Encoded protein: CASSLANRVESPLHF.